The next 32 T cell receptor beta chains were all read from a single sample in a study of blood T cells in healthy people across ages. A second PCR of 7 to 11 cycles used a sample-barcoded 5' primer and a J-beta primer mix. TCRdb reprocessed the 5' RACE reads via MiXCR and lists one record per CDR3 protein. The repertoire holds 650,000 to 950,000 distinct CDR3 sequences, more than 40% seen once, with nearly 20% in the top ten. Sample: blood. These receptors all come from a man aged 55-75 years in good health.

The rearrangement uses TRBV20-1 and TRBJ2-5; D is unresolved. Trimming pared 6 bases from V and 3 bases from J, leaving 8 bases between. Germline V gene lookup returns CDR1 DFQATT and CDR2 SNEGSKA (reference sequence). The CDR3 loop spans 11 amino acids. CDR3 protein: CSAIGKETQYF. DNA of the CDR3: TGCAGTGCAATAGGGAAAGAGACCCAGTACTTC.

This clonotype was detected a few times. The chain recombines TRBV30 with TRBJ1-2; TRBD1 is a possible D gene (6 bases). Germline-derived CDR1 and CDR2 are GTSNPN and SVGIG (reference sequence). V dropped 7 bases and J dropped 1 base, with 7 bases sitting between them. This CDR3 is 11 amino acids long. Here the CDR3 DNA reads TGTGCCTCGGACAGTAACTATGGCTACACCTTC. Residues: CASDSNYGYTF.

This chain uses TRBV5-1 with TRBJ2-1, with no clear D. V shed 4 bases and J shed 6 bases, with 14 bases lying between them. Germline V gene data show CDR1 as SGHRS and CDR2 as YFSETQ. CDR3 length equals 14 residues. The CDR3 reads CASSLQVDCNEQFF. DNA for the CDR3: TGCGCCAGCAGCCTCCAAGTCGATTGCAATGAGCAGTTCTTC. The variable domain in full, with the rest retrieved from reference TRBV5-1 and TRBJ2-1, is KAGVTQTPRYLIKTRGQQVTLSCSPISGHRSVSWYQQTPGQGLQFLFEYFSETQRNKGNFPGRFSGRQFSNSRSEMNVSTLELGDSALYLCASSLQVDCNEQFFGPGTRLTVL.

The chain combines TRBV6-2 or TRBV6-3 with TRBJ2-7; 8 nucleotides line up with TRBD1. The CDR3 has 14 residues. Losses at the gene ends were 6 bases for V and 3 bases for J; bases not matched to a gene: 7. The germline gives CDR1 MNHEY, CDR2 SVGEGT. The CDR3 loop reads CASRTDRGVYEQYF. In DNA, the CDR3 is TGTGCCAGCAGGACCGACAGGGGCGTCTACGAGCAGTACTTC.

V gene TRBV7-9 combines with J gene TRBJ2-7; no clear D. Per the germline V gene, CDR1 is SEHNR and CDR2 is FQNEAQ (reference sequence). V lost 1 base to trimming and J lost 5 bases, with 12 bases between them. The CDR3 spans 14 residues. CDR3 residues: CASSLEGRWDEQYF. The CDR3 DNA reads TGTGCCAGCAGCTTAGAGGGCCGATGGGACGAGCAGTACTTC.

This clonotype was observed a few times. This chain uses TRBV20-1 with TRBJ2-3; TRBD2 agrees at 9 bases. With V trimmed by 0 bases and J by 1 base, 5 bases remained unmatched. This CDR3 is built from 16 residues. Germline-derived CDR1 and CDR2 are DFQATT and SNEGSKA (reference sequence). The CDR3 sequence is CSARDYSSGGTDTQYF. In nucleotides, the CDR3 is TGCAGTGCTAGAGATTATTCTAGCGGGGGCACAGATACGCAGTATTTT.

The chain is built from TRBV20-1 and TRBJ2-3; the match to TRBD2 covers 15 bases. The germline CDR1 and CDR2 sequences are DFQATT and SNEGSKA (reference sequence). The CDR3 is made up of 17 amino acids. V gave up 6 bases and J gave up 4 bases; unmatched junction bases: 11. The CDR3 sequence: CSASGGGLAGGADTQYF. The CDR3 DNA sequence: TGCAGTGCCAGCGGTGGGGGACTAGCGGGGGGTGCAGATACGCAGTATTTT.

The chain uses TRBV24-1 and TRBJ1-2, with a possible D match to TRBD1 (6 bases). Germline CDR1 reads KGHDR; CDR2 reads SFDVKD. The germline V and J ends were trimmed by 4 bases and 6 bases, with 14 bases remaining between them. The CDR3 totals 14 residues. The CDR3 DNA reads TGTGCCACCAGTGACTCAGGGACAAGGGATGGCTACACCTTC. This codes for CATSDSGTRDGYTF.

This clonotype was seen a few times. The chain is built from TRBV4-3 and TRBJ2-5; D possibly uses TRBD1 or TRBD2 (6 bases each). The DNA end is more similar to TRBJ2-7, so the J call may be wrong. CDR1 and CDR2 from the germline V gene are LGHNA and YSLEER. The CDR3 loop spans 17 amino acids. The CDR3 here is CASSQVGGRGRHYEQYF. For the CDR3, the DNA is TGCGCCAGCAGCCAAGTAGGGGGGCGCGGGCGCCACTACGAGCAGTACTTC.

CDR3 sequence (DNA): TGCGCCAGCAGCCAAGTGTCCCCGACTAGCGGTCAAGAGACCCAGTACTTC. Translation gives CASSQVSPTSGQETQYF. The chain employs TRBV4-3 and TRBJ2-5; 9 nucleotides match TRBD2. Losses at the gene ends were 1 base for V and 2 bases for J; bases not matched to a gene: 8. The CDR3 spans 17 residues. Looked up from germline, CDR1 is LGHNA and CDR2 is YSLEER.

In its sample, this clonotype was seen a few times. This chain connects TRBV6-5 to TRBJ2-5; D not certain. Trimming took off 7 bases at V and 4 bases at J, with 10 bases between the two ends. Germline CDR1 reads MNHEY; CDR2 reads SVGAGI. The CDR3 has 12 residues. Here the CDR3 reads CASTGFGETQYF. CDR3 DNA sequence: TGTGCCAGCACGGGTTTTGGAGAGACCCAGTACTTC.

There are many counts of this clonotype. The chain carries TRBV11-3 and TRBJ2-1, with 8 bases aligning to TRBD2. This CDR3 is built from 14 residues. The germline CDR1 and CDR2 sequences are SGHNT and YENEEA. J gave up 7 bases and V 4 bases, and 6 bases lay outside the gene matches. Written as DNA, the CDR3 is TGTGCCAGCAGCTGGGGACTAGGTAATAATGAGCAGTTCTTC. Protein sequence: CASSWGLGNNEQFF.

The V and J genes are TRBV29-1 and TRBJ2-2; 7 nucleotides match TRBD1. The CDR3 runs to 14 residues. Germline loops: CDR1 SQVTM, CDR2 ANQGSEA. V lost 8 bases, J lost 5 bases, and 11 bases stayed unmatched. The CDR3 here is CSTRTGEGTGELFF. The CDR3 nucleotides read TGCAGCACTAGGACAGGCGAGGGGACCGGGGAGCTGTTTTTT.

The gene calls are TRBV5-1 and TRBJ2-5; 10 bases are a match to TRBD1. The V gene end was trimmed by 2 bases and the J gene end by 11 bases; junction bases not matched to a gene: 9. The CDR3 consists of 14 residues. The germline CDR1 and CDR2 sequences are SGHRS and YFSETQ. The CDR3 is CASSFAGTGEEQYF. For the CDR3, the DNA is TGCGCCAGCAGCTTCGCCGGGACAGGGGAAGAGCAGTACTTC.

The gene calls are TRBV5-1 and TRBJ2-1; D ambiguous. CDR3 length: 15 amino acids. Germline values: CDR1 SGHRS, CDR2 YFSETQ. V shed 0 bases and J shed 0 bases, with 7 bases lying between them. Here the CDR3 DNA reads TGCGCCAGCAGCTTGGAGATGAGCTCCTACAATGAGCAGTTCTTC. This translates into CASSLEMSSYNEQFF.

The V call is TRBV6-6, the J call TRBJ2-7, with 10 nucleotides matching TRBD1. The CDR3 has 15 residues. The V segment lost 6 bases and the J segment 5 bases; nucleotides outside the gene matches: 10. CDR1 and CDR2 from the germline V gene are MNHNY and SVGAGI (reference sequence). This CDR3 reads CASRIGQGGKNEQYF. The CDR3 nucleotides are TGTGCCAGCAGGATCGGACAGGGGGGAAAAAACGAGCAGTACTTC.

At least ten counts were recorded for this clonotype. CDR3 sequence: CSARGAPGQGADTQYF. The CDR3 nucleotides read TGCAGTGCTAGAGGTGCACCGGGACAGGGGGCTGATACGCAGTATTTT. The V gene is TRBV20-1, the J gene TRBJ2-3; the match to TRBD1 covers 12 bases. Losses at the gene ends were 1 base for V and 6 bases for J; bases not matched to a gene: 8. Germline CDR1 reads DFQATT; CDR2 reads SNEGSKA (reference sequence). The CDR3 spans 16 residues.

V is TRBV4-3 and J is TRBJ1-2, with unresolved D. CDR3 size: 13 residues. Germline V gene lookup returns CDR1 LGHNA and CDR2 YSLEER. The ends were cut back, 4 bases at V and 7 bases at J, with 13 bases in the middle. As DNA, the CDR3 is TGCGCCAGCAGCCCAGATAGGACTGCTGGCTACACCTTC. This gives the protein CASSPDRTAGYTF.

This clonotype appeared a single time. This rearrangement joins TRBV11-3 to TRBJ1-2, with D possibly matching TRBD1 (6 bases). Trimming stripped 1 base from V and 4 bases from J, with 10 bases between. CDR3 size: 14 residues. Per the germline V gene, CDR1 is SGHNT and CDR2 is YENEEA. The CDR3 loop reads CASSLGTEVYGYTF. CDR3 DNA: TGTGCCAGCAGCTTAGGGACAGAAGTCTATGGCTACACCTTC.

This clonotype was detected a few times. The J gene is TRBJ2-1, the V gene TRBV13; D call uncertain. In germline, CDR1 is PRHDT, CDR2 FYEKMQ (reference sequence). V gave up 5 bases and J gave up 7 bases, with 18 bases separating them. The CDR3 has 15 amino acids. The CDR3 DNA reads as TGTGCCAGCAGCCCGACTCGACCCCCCTGGAATGAGCAGTTCTTC. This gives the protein CASSPTRPPWNEQFF.

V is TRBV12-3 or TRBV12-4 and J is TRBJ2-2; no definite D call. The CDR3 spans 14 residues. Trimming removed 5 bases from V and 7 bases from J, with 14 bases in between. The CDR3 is CASSVGATIGELFF. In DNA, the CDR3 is TGTGCCAGCAGTGTAGGTGCAACAATCGGGGAGCTGTTTTTT.

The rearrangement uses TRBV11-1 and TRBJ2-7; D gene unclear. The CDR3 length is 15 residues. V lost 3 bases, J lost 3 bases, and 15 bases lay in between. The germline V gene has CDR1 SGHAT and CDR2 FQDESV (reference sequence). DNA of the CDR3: TGTGCCAGCAGCTTGGTCCCAGGCAGTCTCTACGAGCAGTACTTC. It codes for CASSLVPGSLYEQYF.

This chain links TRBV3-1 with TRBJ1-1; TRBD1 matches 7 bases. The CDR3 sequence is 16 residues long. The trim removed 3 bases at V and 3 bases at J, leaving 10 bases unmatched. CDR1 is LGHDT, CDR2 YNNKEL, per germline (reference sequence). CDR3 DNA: TGTGCCAGCAGCCAGAGTACAGGGGACGGGGACACTGAAGCTTTCTTT. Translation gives CASSQSTGDGDTEAFF.

CDR3 loop: CASSAGLGYEQYF. In nucleotides, the CDR3 is TGTGCCAGCAGTGCGGGACTCGGGTACGAGCAGTACTTC. The V gene is TRBV25-1, the J gene TRBJ2-7, with D maybe TRBD2 (6 bases). Trimming removed 4 bases at V and 4 bases at J, with 11 bases between. CDR1 is MGHDK, CDR2 SYGVNS, per germline. The CDR3 length is 13 residues.

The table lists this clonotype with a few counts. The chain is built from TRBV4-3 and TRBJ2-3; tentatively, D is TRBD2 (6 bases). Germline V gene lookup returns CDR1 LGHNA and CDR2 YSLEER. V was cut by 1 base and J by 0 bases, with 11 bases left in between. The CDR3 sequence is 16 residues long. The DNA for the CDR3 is TGCGCCAGCAGCCAAGGGGGGGTCTACAGCACAGATACGCAGTATTTT. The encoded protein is CASSQGGVYSTDTQYF.

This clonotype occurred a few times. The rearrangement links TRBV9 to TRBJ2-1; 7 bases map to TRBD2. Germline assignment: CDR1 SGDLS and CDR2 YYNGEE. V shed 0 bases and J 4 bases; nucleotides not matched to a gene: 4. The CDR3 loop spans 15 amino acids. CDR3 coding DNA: TGTGCCAGCAGCGTAGTGGCGGGGGAGTACAATGAGCAGTTCTTC. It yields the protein CASSVVAGEYNEQFF.

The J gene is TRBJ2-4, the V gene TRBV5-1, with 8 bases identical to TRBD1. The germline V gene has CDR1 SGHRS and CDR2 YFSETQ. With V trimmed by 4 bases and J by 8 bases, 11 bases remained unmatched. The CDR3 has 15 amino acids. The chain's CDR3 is CASSKQDRVGDIQYF. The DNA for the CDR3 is TGCGCCAGCAGCAAACAGGACAGGGTTGGGGACATTCAGTACTTC.

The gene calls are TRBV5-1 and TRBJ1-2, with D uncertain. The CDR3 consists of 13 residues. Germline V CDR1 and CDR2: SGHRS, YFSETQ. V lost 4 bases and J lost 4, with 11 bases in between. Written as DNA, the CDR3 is TGCGCCAGCAGCCGAGACGAAGTCTATGGCTACACCTTC. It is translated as CASSRDEVYGYTF. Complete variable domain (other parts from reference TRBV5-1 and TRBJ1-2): KAGVTQTPRYLIKTRGQQVTLSCSPISGHRSVSWYQQTPGQGLQFLFEYFSETQRNKGNFPGRFSGRQFSNSRSEMNVSTLELGDSALYLCASSRDEVYGYTFGSGTRLTVV.

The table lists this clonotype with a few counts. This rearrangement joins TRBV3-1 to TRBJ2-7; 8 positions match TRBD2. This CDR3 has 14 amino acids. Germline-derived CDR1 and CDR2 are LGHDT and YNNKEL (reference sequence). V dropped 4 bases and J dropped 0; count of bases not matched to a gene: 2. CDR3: CASSLTSVSYEQYF. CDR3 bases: TGTGCCAGCAGCCTGACTAGCGTCTCCTACGAGCAGTACTTC.

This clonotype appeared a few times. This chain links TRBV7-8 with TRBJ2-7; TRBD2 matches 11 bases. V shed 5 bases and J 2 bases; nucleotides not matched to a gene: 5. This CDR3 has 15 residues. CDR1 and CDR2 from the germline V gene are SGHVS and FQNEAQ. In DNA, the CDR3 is TGTGCCAGCAGCCCACTAGCGGGGGAGACCTACGAGCAGTACTTC. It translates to CASSPLAGETYEQYF.

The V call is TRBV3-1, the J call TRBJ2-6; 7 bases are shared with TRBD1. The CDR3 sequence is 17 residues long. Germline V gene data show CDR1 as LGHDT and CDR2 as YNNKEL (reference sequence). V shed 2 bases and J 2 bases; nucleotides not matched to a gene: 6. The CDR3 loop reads CASSQPLTGTGANVLTF. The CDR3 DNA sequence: TGTGCCAGCAGCCAACCCCTGACAGGGACTGGGGCCAACGTCCTGACTTTC.

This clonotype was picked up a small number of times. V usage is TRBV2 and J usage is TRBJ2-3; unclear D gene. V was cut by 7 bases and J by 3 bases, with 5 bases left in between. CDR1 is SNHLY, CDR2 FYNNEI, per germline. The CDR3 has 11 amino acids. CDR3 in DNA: TGTGCCAGCATTTTGACAGATACGCAGTATTTT. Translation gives CASILTDTQYF.